At least ten counts were recorded for the clone carrying this T cell receptor beta chain. In the study's own analysis: Reference gene primer amplification in the assay estimated nucleated cell counts. Some clones are missing from TCRdb's copy, which holds only in-frame ones; the method was immunoSEQ multiplex PCR. V and J calls plus clone size are reproduced from that table; the DNA served to infer D and trimming. Of about 220,000 clones in the sample, about 80% were seen once. Germline V gives CDR1 SGHRS, CDR2 YFSETQ. With 1 base removed from V and 7 bases from J, the gap between germline ends came to 6 bases. This CDR3 spans 12 amino acids. The data derive from a study of blood T cell repertoires in COVID-19. Study at large: Both acute and convalescent COVID-19 samples were obtained from the United States, Italy and Spain.

This rearrangement joins TRBV5-1 to TRBJ2-1; D perhaps matches TRBD1 (6 bases). The sequenced material came from peripheral blood. This receptor was identified in a woman aged 55-69 years with acute or convalescent COVID-19. Here the CDR3 reads CASSLTGNEQFF. The CDR3 region has the DNA TGCGCCAGCAGCTTGACAGGGAATGAGCAGTTCTTC. Looking up the rest from reference TRBV5-1 and TRBJ2-1 gives the full variable domain: KAGVTQTPRYLIKTRGQQVTLSCSPISGHRSVSWYQQTPGQGLQFLFEYFSETQRNKGNFPGRFSGRQFSNSRSEMNVSTLELGDSALYLCASSLTGNEQFFGPGTRLTVL.